This T cell receptor (beta chain) was sequenced for a study of beta chain features in type 1 diabetes. Overall study results and limits: PCR may have favored shorter templates equally in patients and controls.

This clone was counted a single time. Its antigen remains unidentified. Other nucleotide sequences from this sample produce the same CDR3. The investigators reverse transcribed all of the isolated RNA, so they sequenced expressed TCRB transcripts. The table came from immunoSEQ multiplex PCR; TCRdb's copy has only in-frame clones and leaves some out. This sample yields 240,000 or so clones, of which over 65% are seen a single time; about 0.05% belongs to the top ten. Per the germline V gene, CDR1 is SQVTM and CDR2 is ANQGSEA. V was clipped by 3 bases and J by 2 bases; unmatched bases: 3. This CDR3 comprises 13 residues.

The specimen sequenced was naive CD4+ T cells from blood. This TCR came from a man aged 30-40 years in good health. The chain employs TRBV29-1 and TRBJ1-2; 7 bases match TRBD1. CDR3 sequence reads: CSVDPTGNYGYTF. CDR3 sequence (DNA): TGCAGCGTTGACCCGACAGGGAACTATGGCTACACCTTC.